These 18 T cell receptor beta chains originate from one sample sequenced in a study of blood T cell repertoires in COVID-19 (TCRdb year 2020). Libraries were made using the immunoSEQ multiplex PCR assay. The source is immuneACCESS, and TCRdb retained only in-frame sequences with V and J called. Part of the clones is not carried over; for the studies checked, unresolved V genes explain less than half of this, and the remainder is unexplained. The sample includes 200,000 to 300,000 clones, with 70% to 85% observed a single time. The biggest ten clones account for 1.5% to 2% of the sample. Sequenced: peripheral blood. Receptors originate from an elderly woman with acute or convalescent COVID-19.

This clone has just one count. The chain uses TRBV6-1 and TRBJ1-2; D is ambiguous. The CDR3 contains 12 residues. V lost 3 bases to trimming and J lost 4 bases, with 6 bases between them. From germline, CDR1 is MNHNS and CDR2 SASEGT. CDR3 bases: TGTGCCAGCAGTGACCTAGGCTATGGCTACACCTTC. Translating it yields CASSDLGYGYTF.

The chain joins TRBV11-3 to TRBJ2-1; D is undetermined. The CDR3 loop spans 12 amino acids. Germline-derived CDR1 and CDR2 are SGHNT and YENEEA. With 4 bases removed from V and 10 bases from J, the gap between germline ends came to 11 bases. The CDR3 DNA is TGTGCCAGCAGCTCTAAGCCCCCGGAGCAGTTCTTC. It is translated as CASSSKPPEQFF.

The chain links TRBV14 to TRBJ2-7; D remains ambiguous. V was trimmed by 0 bases and J by 5 bases, leaving 14 bases between them. The CDR3 is made up of 15 amino acids. Germline lookup yields CDR1 SGHDN and CDR2 FVKESK. CDR3 nucleotides: TGTGCCAGCAGCCAAGATTTTAGCCAAATCAACGAGCAGTACTTC. Translated: CASSQDFSQINEQYF. Drawing the rest from reference TRBV14 and TRBJ2-7, the complete variable domain is EAGVTQFPSHSVIEKGQTVTLRCDPISGHDNLYWYRRVMGKEIKFLLHFVKESKQDESGMPNNRFLAERTGGTYSTLKVQPAELEDSGVYFCASSQDFSQINEQYFGPGTRLTVT.

The CDR3 bases are TGTGCCAGCAGCCAACGCCCCCTAGCGGGGGTCTCCTACGAGCAGTACTTC. It codes for CASSQRPLAGVSYEQYF. This chain joins TRBV3-1 (or the pseudogene TRBV3-2) and TRBJ2-7, with 10 bases aligning to TRBD2. CDR1 is LGHDT and CDR2 is YNNKEL in the germline V gene (reference sequence). The CDR3 contains 17 residues. The V gene end was trimmed by 2 bases and the J gene end by 0 bases; junction bases not matched to a gene: 7.

This clone was recorded only once. The V gene is TRBV7-9, the J gene TRBJ1-2; the D gene is possibly TRBD1 (5 bases). Trimming took off 6 bases at V and 2 bases at J, with 10 bases between the two ends. CDR1 SEHNR and CDR2 FQNEAQ come from the germline V gene (reference sequence). The CDR3 is 13 amino acids. The chain's CDR3 is CASSQRDNYGYTF. The CDR3 DNA reads TGTGCCAGCAGTCAGCGGGACAACTATGGCTACACCTTC.

The V gene is TRBV19, the J gene TRBJ2-5; D call uncertain. The CDR3 covers 15 residues. Looked up from germline, CDR1 is LNHDA and CDR2 is SQIVND (reference sequence). V lost 4 bases, J lost 5 bases, and 17 bases lay in between. The CDR3 DNA follows: TGTGCCAGTAGTACCCGAGGCGTGGCGTCGGAGACCCAGTACTTC. Protein: CASSTRGVASETQYF.

This chain uses TRBV2 with TRBJ2-7, with 12 bases that match TRBD1. V trimming: 5 bases; J trimming: 7 bases; junction bases outside the gene matches: 6. The germline V gene has CDR1 SNHLY and CDR2 FYNNEI. This CDR3 has 14 residues. CDR3 residues: CASSPGTGGWEQYF. DNA of the CDR3: TGTGCCAGCAGTCCCGGGACAGGGGGCTGGGAGCAGTACTTC.

V is TRBV30 and J is TRBJ1-5, with D possibly being TRBD1 (6 bases). The CDR3 loop spans 15 amino acids. The germline gives CDR1 GTSNPN, CDR2 SVGIG (reference sequence). V was shortened by 2 bases and J by 0 bases, with 11 bases between the two germline ends. This chain's CDR3 is CAWSPYRVSNQPQHF. CDR3 bases: TGTGCCTGGAGTCCCTACAGGGTTAGCAATCAGCCCCAGCATTTT.

This clone was found a few times. The CDR3 bases are TGTGCCAGCAGCTTAACGTCGGGTAGCGGGGGCCTCACCGGGGAGCTGTTTTTT. As protein: CASSLTSGSGGLTGELFF. The chain has TRBV7-3 and TRBJ2-2, with 9 bases fitting TRBD2. The CDR3 length is 18 residues. Trimming at V came to 0 bases and at J to 4 bases, leaving 9 bases not matched to a gene. Per the germline V gene, CDR1 is SGHTA and CDR2 is FQGTGA.

This chain uses TRBV6-6 with TRBJ1-4, with TRBD1 identical over 8 bases. The germline V gene has CDR1 MNHNY and CDR2 SVGAGI (reference sequence). The CDR3 is 17 amino acids. V shed 5 bases, J shed 10 bases, and the junction held 18 bases outside the gene matches. The CDR3 bases are TGTGCCAGCAGTCCCGGGACAGGAACCGCCAAACCAGGAAAACTGTTTTTT. It specifies CASSPGTGTAKPGKLFF.

V gene TRBV7-2 combines with J gene TRBJ2-7; perhaps TRBD1 as D (6 bases). V lost 5 bases and J lost 3, with 17 bases in between. The CDR3 runs 15 residues. Germline V gene sequence: CDR1 SGHTA, CDR2 FQGNSA. In DNA form, the CDR3 reads TGTGCCAGCAGCCAAAGGGCAGGGGTCGGCTACGAGCAGTACTTC. The encoded protein is CASSQRAGVGYEQYF.

A single count supports this clone. The CDR3 DNA follows: TGTGCCAGCAGCTTAGACCGGACAGGTTCGAAGACCCAGTACTTC. It yields the protein CASSLDRTGSKTQYF. This chain connects TRBV7-2 to TRBJ2-5; 7 nucleotides line up with TRBD1. The length of the CDR3 is 15 residues. Losses at the gene ends were 1 base for V and 6 bases for J; bases not matched to a gene: 8. The V gene's germline CDR1 is SGHTA and CDR2 FQGNSA.

V usage is TRBV24-1 and J usage is TRBJ1-2; D is unresolved. The germline gives CDR1 KGHDR, CDR2 SFDVKD. Between the trimmed V and J ends, which lost 1 base and 7 bases, there was a span of 6 bases. CDR3 size: 12 residues. CDR3 sequence reads: CATSDFHSGYTF. The CDR3 nucleotides are TGTGCCACCAGTGATTTCCACAGTGGCTACACCTTC.

The chain combines TRBV5-8 with TRBJ1-4; D might be TRBD1 (5 bases). Per the germline V gene, CDR1 is SGHTS and CDR2 is YDEGEE. The CDR3 sequence is 15 residues long. With 0 bases removed from V and 8 bases from J, the gap between germline ends came to 14 bases. CDR3 bases: TGTGCCAGCAGCTTGGTCAGGGATGTTGGAGAAAAACTGTTTTTT. This codes for CASSLVRDVGEKLFF. Based on the CDR3 plus reference TRBV5-8 and TRBJ1-4, the full variable domain is EAGVTQSPTHLIKTRGQQATLRCSPISGHTSVYWYQQALGLGLQFLLWYDEGEERNRGNFPPRFSGRQFPNYSSELNVNALELEDSALYLCASSLVRDVGEKLFFGSGTQLSVL.

CDR3 loop: CASSTTGTAKNIQYF. The CDR3 DNA follows: TGTGCCAGCAGCACCACAGGGACGGCCAAAAACATTCAGTACTTC. V and J are TRBV6-6 and TRBJ2-4; tentatively, D is TRBD1 (6 bases). The CDR3 has 15 residues. CDR1 MNHNY and CDR2 SVGAGI come from the germline V gene (reference sequence). Trimming left V 6 bases short and J 1 base short, with 13 bases between.

The chain recombines TRBV7-2 with TRBJ2-1; the match to TRBD2 covers 8 bases. This CDR3 has 13 residues. Germline CDR1 SGHTA, CDR2 FQGNSA. V shed 3 bases, J shed 6 bases, and the junction held 1 base outside the gene matches. Here the CDR3 DNA reads TGTGCCAGCAGCTTTAGCGGGGCCAATGAGCAGTTCTTC. Its translation: CASSFSGANEQFF.

The chain recombines TRBV3-1 (or the pseudogene TRBV3-2) with TRBJ2-7; weak D call: TRBD1 (6 bases). CDR1 and CDR2 from the germline V gene are LGHDT and YNNKEL (reference sequence). V lost 4 bases and J 3 bases, leaving 16 bases between the germline ends. This CDR3 has 15 amino acids. This chain's CDR3 is CASSPIRKQGYEQYF. CDR3 bases: TGTGCCAGCAGCCCAATCCGGAAACAGGGCTACGAGCAGTACTTC.

The chain is built from TRBV24-1 and TRBJ1-4; 9 nucleotides match TRBD1. V lost 4 bases to trimming and J lost 7 bases; unmatched junction nucleotides: 3. Germline V gene data show CDR1 as KGHDR and CDR2 as SFDVKD. The length of the CDR3 is 14 residues. The DNA for the CDR3 is TGTGCCACCAGTGAGACAGGGGGAGGTGAAAAACTGTTTTTT. It specifies CATSETGGGEKLFF.